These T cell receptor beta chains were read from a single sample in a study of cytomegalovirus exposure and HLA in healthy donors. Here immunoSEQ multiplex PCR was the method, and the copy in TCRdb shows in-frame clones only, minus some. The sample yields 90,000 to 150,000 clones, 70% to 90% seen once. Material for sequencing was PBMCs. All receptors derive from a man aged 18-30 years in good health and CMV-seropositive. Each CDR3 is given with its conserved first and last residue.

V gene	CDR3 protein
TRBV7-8	CASSLGPSGYNEQFF
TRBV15	CATSPGRGWGNEQFF
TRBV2	CASKVDRTPYEQYF
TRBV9	CASSPGQARSGANVLTF
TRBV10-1	CASSANSPTGELFF
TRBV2	CASSEAVRLNEQFF
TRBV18	CASSPGTERLASGELFF
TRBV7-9	CASSLVSARETQYF
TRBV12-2	CASRLRDEQYF
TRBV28	CASSLTAWQPQHF
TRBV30	CAWSVMDTQYF
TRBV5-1	CASSLGQNEQYF
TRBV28	CASSGGNTEAFF
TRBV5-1	CASSQPSGGAGDTQYF
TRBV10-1	CASSEPQSRAFF
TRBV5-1	CASSPGTSEETQYF
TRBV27	CASSSYAGQGFYEQYF
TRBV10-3	CAISESGAGELFF
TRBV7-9	CASSPQGNGYTF
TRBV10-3	CAIRGGTAMNTEAFF
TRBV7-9	CASSPELGNTEAFF
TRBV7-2	CASSLRGETQYF
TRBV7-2	CASSFRGDSYNEQFF
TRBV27	CASSLGQGDEKLFF
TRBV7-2	CASSLARGQGSGTQYF
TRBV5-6	CASSLAEGADVSPLHF
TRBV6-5	CASMYRVGYTF
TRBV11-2	CASSLAPAGRQETQYF
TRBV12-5	CASGPPGTANTEAFF
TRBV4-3	CASSQEKTGAYGYTF
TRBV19	CASSSPPRLAGGPSTYNEQFF
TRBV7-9	CASSLRTGGSYNEQFF
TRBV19	CASSTPRDSLYGYTF
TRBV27	CASSLKRSQETQYF
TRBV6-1	CASEEARQGSYEQYF
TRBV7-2	CASSLETGVGRANSPLHF
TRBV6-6	CASRAEGSNSYEQYF
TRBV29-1	CSVHVLSTRNNEQFF
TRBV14	CASSQVSVVSFATNEKLFF
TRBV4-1	CASSQGQVNQPQHF
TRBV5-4	CASSPFSGNEKLFF
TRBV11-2	CASSFHGKETQYF
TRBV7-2	CASSTSGQRETQYF
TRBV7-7	CASSLAGGKETQYF
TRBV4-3	CASSQDIGRPGVSWNTEAFF
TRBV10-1	CASSLGAGELFF
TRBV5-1	CASSLPETASINYGYTF
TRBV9	CASSVALLNTEAFF
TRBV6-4	CASSDLAGTGLYEQFF
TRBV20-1	CSAGTSATQYF
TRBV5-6	CASSRQGAHEQYF
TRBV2	CASSLQGAEDTQYF
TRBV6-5	CASSYEGTRPGELFF
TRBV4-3	CASSQGYRATNEKLFF